Below, one T cell receptor (beta chain) is given with its context. What it recognizes is unknown. The V end lost 2 bases, the J end lost 11 bases, and 18 bases lay between the germline ends. The CDR3 sequence is 14 residues long. Germline CDR1 LNHDA, CDR2 SQIVND (reference sequence). Separation from the approximately 690-subject first cohort characterized the roughly 110-subject validation cohort, to which the donors belonged. This specimen comes from a study of cytomegalovirus exposure and HLA in healthy donors. The study, taken as a whole, reports: The dataset shows that most TCR sequences were rare, while some public TCRs occurred in many donors. Specificity of three CMV-associated chains for CMV antigens was verified in vitro. It was found in a later analysis that first-cohort TCR clusters tended to co-occur in the 120 validation repertoires.

TCRdb's table, derived via immunoSEQ multiplex PCR, lists solely in-frame clones and lacks some. The sample consists of about 50,000 clones, more than 90% of them appearing once. The sample was PBMCs. This receptor was obtained from a man younger than 35 in good health and CMV-seronegative. The chain couples TRBV19 to TRBJ1-1; D gene uncertain. The CDR3 nucleotides read TGTGCCAGTAGTATATCCGGCAGTGCCTTCAGGGCTTTCTTT. It encodes CASSISGSAFRAFF.